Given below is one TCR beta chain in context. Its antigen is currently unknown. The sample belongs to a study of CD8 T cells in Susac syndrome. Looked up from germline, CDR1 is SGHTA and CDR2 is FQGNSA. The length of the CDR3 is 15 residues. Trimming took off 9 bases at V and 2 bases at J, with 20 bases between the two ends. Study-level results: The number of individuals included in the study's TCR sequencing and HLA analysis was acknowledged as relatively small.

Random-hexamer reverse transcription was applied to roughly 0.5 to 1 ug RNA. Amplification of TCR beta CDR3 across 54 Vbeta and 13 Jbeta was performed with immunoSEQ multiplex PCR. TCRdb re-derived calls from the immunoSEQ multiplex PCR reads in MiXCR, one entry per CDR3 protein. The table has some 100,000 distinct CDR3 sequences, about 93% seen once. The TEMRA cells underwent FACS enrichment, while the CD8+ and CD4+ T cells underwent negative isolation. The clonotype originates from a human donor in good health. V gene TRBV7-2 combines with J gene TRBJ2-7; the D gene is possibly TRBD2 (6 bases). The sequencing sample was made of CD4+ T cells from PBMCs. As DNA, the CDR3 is TGTGCCAGTGTGTTTTCGGCTAGCGCCGCCTACGAGCAGTACTTC. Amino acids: CASVFSASAAYEQYF.